The 2 T cell receptor beta chains below come from one sample, sequenced in a study of human T cells and chemical hapten exposure. The time point: pre-sensitization, week 0. The treatment denotes: therapeutic diphenylcyclopropenone sensitization with weekly scalp DPC. One entry per CDR3 protein results from TCRdb running MiXCR on the RACE reads. The sample records tens of thousands of distinct CDR3 sequences, roughly 9.7% being singletons. The sequenced sample was whole blood, obtained in connection with sensitization to the hapten diphenylcyclopropenone (DPC). Receptors were obtained from a woman aged 45 to 65 with alopecia areata. Some clones in this sample may be carry-over from other donors' samples.

The table lists this clonotype with many counts. The chain uses TRBV7-8 and TRBJ1-6; a weak D match, TRBD1 (6 bases). The germline V gene encodes CDR1 SGHVS and CDR2 FQNEAQ. The ends were cut back, 2 bases at V and 0 bases at J, with 11 bases in the middle. The CDR3 extends over 17 amino acids. CDR3 nucleotide sequence: TGTGCCAGCAGCTTAATCAGGGGTAGCTCCTATAATTCACCCCTCCACTTT. Translated, it gives CASSLIRGSSYNSPLHF.

This clonotype was observed many times. The chain couples TRBV12-3 or TRBV12-4 to TRBJ2-1, with D uncertain. The CDR3 contains 10 residues. Trimming stripped 7 bases from V and 9 bases from J, with 7 bases between. The CDR3 loop is CASKGLEQFF. CDR3 in DNA: TGTGCCAGCAAGGGTCTTGAGCAGTTCTTC.